This T cell receptor (beta chain) was obtained from a study of response to subunit inactivated influenza vaccine. The CDR3 loop spans 15 amino acids. Germline V gives CDR1 LNHNV, CDR2 YYDKDF (reference sequence). V lost 3 bases and J 0 bases, leaving 9 bases between the germline ends. This clonotype appeared a few times. Each CDR3 protein gets one entry after TCRdb re-called the RT-PCR reads with MiXCR. The table includes over 150,000 distinct CDR3 sequences, roughly 10% detected once. The receptor's source is a man aged 45 to 75 who received an inactivated influenza vaccine. V usage is TRBV15 and J usage is TRBJ2-1; no clear D gene. The specimen comprised CD8+ T cells sorted from PBMCs, sampled around 2 years after vaccination. DNA of the CDR3: TGTGCCACCAGCAGTACCCCGAGCTCCTACAATGAGCAGTTCTTC. It codes for CATSSTPSSYNEQFF.